The entry that follows covers one T cell receptor beta chain sequence. The sample is drawn from a study of cytomegalovirus exposure and HLA in healthy donors. Primers included in the PCR were 60 Vbeta and 13 Jbeta primers. Only in-frame clones appear in the TCRdb table, and some are missing; sequencing was by immunoSEQ multiplex PCR. The sample has under 150,000 clones; 76% are singletons. This CDR3 region has 12 residues. The trim removed 6 bases at V and 8 bases at J, leaving 3 bases unmatched. Looked up from germline, CDR1 is MNHNS and CDR2 is SASEGT. The sequence derives from a man between 18 and 35 years old in good health and CMV-seronegative. Sample: PBMCs. This chain joins TRBV6-1 and TRBJ2-1, with 8 bases aligning to TRBD1. CDR3 in amino acids: CASRRTGYEQFF. The CDR3 nucleotides are TGTGCCAGCAGAAGGACAGGGTATGAGCAGTTCTTC.